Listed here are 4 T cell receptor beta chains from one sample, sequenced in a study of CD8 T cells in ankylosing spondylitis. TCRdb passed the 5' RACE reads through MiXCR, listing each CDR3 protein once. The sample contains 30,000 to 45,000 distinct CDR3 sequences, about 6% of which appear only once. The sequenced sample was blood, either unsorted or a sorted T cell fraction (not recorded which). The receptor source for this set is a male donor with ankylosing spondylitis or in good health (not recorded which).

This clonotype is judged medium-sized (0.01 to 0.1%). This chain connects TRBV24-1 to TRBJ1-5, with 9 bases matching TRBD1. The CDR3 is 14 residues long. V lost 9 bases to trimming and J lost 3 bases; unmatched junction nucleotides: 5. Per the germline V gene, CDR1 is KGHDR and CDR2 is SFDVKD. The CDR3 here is CATGGTGFNQPQHF. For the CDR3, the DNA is TGTGCCACCGGCGGGACAGGGTTCAATCAGCCCCAGCATTTT.

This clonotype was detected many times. Here the CDR3 reads CASSLSPGGSPGNEQFF. The CDR3 nucleotides read TGCGCCAGCAGCTTATCCCCGGGCGGGAGCCCCGGGAATGAGCAGTTCTTC. This chain uses TRBV5-1 with TRBJ2-1; 7 nucleotides line up with TRBD2. CDR3 length equals 17 residues. In germline, CDR1 is SGHRS, CDR2 YFSETQ. V shed 2 bases, J shed 7 bases, and the junction held 15 bases outside the gene matches.

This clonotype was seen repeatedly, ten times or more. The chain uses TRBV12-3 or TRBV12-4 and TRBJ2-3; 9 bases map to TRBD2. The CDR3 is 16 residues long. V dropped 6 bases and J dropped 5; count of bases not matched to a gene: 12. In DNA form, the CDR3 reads TGTGCCAGCAGCCAACAGATAGCGGGAGCTGGAGATACGCAGTATTTT. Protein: CASSQQIAGAGDTQYF.

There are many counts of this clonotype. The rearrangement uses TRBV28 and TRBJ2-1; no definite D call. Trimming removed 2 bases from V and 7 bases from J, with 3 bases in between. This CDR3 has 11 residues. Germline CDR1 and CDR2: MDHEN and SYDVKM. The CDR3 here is CASSLTNEQFF. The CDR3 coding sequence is TGTGCCAGCAGTTTAACAAATGAGCAGTTCTTC.